This T cell receptor beta chain was sequenced for a study of blood T cell repertoires in COVID-19. Study as a whole: Samples taken during acute and convalescent COVID-19 were collected in the United States, Italy and Spain. T cells, B-cell-depleted T cells, or PBMCs provided the cDNA or gDNA that served as material.

CDR1 and CDR2 from the germline V gene are LNHNV and YYDKDF (reference sequence). This CDR3 spans 15 amino acids. V lost 0 bases and J lost 8; bases outside the gene matches: 5. Original methodology: Nucleated cell number was recorded as an estimate derived from reference gene primer amplification. Produced via immunoSEQ multiplex PCR; TCRdb's table is partial and in-frame only. That table furnishes V, J and clone size, whereas the DNA furnished D and trimming. This sample has about 52,000 clones, with 85% to 90% found just once. The sample consisted of peripheral blood. The source is a man between 65 and 85 years old with acute or convalescent COVID-19. This sequence joins TRBV15 and TRBJ1-4, with 8 bases lining up with TRBD1. CDR3 in amino acids: CATSRELTGVEKLFF. CDR3 bases: TGTGCCACCAGCAGAGAGTTGACAGGGGTCGAAAAACTGTTTTTT. Based on the CDR3 plus reference TRBV15 and TRBJ1-4, the full variable domain is DAMVIQNPRYQVTQFGKPVTLSCSQTLNHNVMYWYQQKSSQAPKLLFHYYDKDFNNEADTPDNFQSRRPNTSFCFLDIRSPGLGDTAMYLCATSRELTGVEKLFFGSGTQLSVL.